The 2 T cell receptor beta chains below all came from one sample that was sequenced in a study of cytomegalovirus exposure and HLA in healthy donors. Repertoires were generated with immunoSEQ multiplex PCR, while TCRdb's copy carries only in-frame clones and drops some. In the table there are some 220,000 clones, just over 90% of which are singletons. The sequenced material came from PBMCs. These receptors originate from a woman aged 18-30 years in good health and CMV-seronegative.

V and J are TRBV30 and TRBJ1-5; 9 nucleotides match TRBD1. Germline lookup yields CDR1 GTSNPN and CDR2 SVGIG (reference sequence). The trim removed 2 bases at V and 4 bases at J, leaving 6 bases unmatched. This CDR3 region has 15 residues. The CDR3 DNA sequence: TGTGCCTGGAGTCCCACGGGACAGGGAAATCAGCCCCAGCATTTT. As protein: CAWSPTGQGNQPQHF. Full variable domain (rest looked up from reference TRBV30 and TRBJ1-5): SQTIHQWPATLVQPVGSPLSLECTVEGTSNPNLYWYRQAAGRGLQLLFYSVGIGQISSEVPQNLSASRPQDRQFILSSKKLLLSDSGFYLCAWSPTGQGNQPQHFGDGTRLSIL.

The CDR3 protein is CASSQERPMRAMHNEQFF. The CDR3 coding sequence is TGTGCCAGCAGCCAAGAAAGGCCGATGAGGGCGATGCACAATGAGCAGTTCTTC. The chain combines TRBV14 with TRBJ2-1; D may be TRBD2 (5 bases). Trimming stripped 0 bases from V and 5 bases from J, with 20 bases between. Germline V CDR1 and CDR2: SGHDN, FVKESK. This CDR3 region has 18 residues.